Below, 24 T cell receptor beta chains from the same sample are listed, as sequenced in a study of cytotoxic CD8 clonotypes in ibrutinib-treated CLL (dated by TCRdb to 2020 to 2022). Library preparation employed the immunoSEQ multiplex PCR assay. As stored in TCRdb, this immuneACCESS dataset retains in-frame rearrangements with V and J assigned. A fraction of the clones does not appear; measured against another copy, unresolved V genes explain less than half of the discrepancy, and the remainder lacks a known reason. The sample yields roughly 150,000 clones; about four fifths were counted once. The top ten hold under 5.5% of the sample. The meaning of the sample's time point label: roughly 2 years on ibrutinib. The sequencing used PBMCs, collected after 24 months of ibrutinib treatment. These receptors all stem from a human donor with chronic lymphocytic leukemia.

There are a few counts of this clone. The chain employs TRBV6-5 and TRBJ1-1; D remains ambiguous. V was cut by 6 bases and J by 5 bases, with 16 bases left in between. The CDR3 spans 14 residues. Germline CDR1 is MNHEY and CDR2 is SVGAGI. The CDR3 loop is CASSPEGRKTEAFF. CDR3 coding DNA: TGTGCCAGCAGCCCCGAGGGTAGGAAAACTGAAGCTTTCTTT.

The count of this clone is one. This chain connects TRBV28 to TRBJ2-7, with 7 nucleotides matching TRBD2. V gave up 7 bases and J gave up 3 bases; unmatched junction bases: 9. Germline values: CDR1 MDHEN, CDR2 SYDVKM. This CDR3 is 14 amino acids long. CDR3 sequence reads: CASTPSGGDYEQYF. The CDR3 DNA sequence: TGTGCCAGCACCCCTAGCGGAGGGGACTACGAGCAGTACTTC.

The chain couples TRBV29-1 to TRBJ1-2; no reliable D call. Germline V lookup: CDR1 SQVTM, CDR2 ANQGSEA. The CDR3 length is 11 residues. Trimming took 4 bases from V and 6 from J, leaving 9 bases between them. In DNA, the CDR3 is TGCAGCGTTGGAGTCGGCAATGGCTACACCTTC. Translated: CSVGVGNGYTF.

The chain carries TRBV6-6 and TRBJ1-3; weak D call: TRBD1 (5 bases). The CDR3 is 16 amino acids. Germline loops: CDR1 MNHNY, CDR2 SVGAGI (reference sequence). Trimming pared 5 bases from V and 4 bases from J, leaving 18 bases between. The CDR3 nucleotides are TGTGCCAGCAGTCACGGGCGAGGGGATTTCGGAAACACCATATATTTT. This gives the protein CASSHGRGDFGNTIYF.

The chain joins TRBV27 to TRBJ2-7, with 8 positions matching TRBD1. The germline gives CDR1 MNHEY, CDR2 SMNVEV (reference sequence). CDR3 length: 15 residues. Trimming removed 4 bases from V and 4 bases from J; junction bases left unmatched: 9. CDR3 loop: CASSSRQGMDYEQYF. As DNA, the CDR3 is TGTGCCAGCAGTTCTAGACAGGGGATGGATTACGAGCAGTACTTC.

The chain employs TRBV30 and TRBJ2-7, with TRBD1 as a possible D gene (7 bases). The CDR3 is 14 amino acids. Germline-derived CDR1 and CDR2 are GTSNPN and SVGIG (reference sequence). The V end lost 6 bases, the J end lost 4 bases, and 19 bases lay between the germline ends. CDR3 in DNA: TGTGCCTGCTCGGGGGACAGAGCAACTTACGAGCAGTACTTC. Protein sequence: CACSGDRATYEQYF.

The rearrangement uses TRBV5-8 and TRBJ2-3, with 8 nucleotides matching TRBD2. The ends lost 0 bases at V and 0 bases at J; junction bases unmatched: 6. The CDR3 has 17 residues. Germline CDR1 reads SGHTS; CDR2 reads YDEGEE. This CDR3 reads CASSLAGAGVSTDTQYF. As DNA, the CDR3 is TGTGCCAGCAGCTTGGCGGGAGCGGGAGTGAGCACAGATACGCAGTATTTT. The full variable domain, in which reference TRBV5-8 and TRBJ2-3 provide the parts outside the CDR3, is EAGVTQSPTHLIKTRGQQATLRCSPISGHTSVYWYQQALGLGLQFLLWYDEGEERNRGNFPPRFSGRQFPNYSSELNVNALELEDSALYLCASSLAGAGVSTDTQYFGPGTRLTVL.

Here the CDR3 DNA reads TGTGCCAGCAGTTCCGGGACCGCTAGTAGATCACCCCTCCACTTT. Encoded protein: CASSSGTASRSPLHF. The chain has TRBV6-5 and TRBJ1-6, with D perhaps TRBD1 (5 bases). CDR1 is MNHEY, CDR2 SVGAGI, per germline. The CDR3 extends over 15 amino acids. The V and J ends lost 4 bases and 10 bases respectively, with 17 bases between them.

The rearrangement links TRBV19 to TRBJ1-2, with 7 bases that match TRBD1. Germline trimming cut 5 bases from V and 0 bases from J; bases unmatched to any gene: 6. CDR1 is LNHDA, CDR2 SQIVND, per germline (reference sequence). The CDR3 sequence is 15 residues long. DNA for the CDR3: TGTGCCAGTAGTGTCCCCGGGACAGCTAACTATGGCTACACCTTC. Encoded protein: CASSVPGTANYGYTF.

This CDR3 is CASSEAGGVIQYF. CDR3 bases: TGTGCCAGCAGTGAAGCAGGGGGGGTCATTCAGTACTTC. The chain employs TRBV25-1 and TRBJ2-4; TRBD1 or TRBD2 may be the D gene (7 bases each). V was trimmed by 2 bases and J by 9 bases, leaving 11 bases between them. The CDR3 is 13 amino acids. From germline, CDR1 is MGHDK and CDR2 SYGVNS.

This clone has a single count. V and J are TRBV7-3 and TRBJ2-5; 8 bases map to TRBD2. CDR3 length: 14 residues. Germline V CDR1 and CDR2: SGHTA, FQGTGA. J was trimmed by 2 bases and V by 5 bases; bases with no gene match: 4. CDR3 sequence reads: CASSVAGTQETQYF. CDR3 DNA sequence: TGTGCCAGCAGCGTAGCGGGGACGCAAGAGACCCAGTACTTC. The whole variable domain, remainder taken from reference TRBV7-3 and TRBJ2-5, is GAGVSQTPSNKVTEKGKYVELRCDPISGHTALYWYRQSLGQGPEFLIYFQGTGAADDSGLPNDRFFAVRPEGSVSTLKIQRTERGDSAVYLCASSVAGTQETQYFGPGTRLLVL.

The chain joins TRBV30 to TRBJ2-3, with D possibly TRBD2 on 6 matching bases. With 1 base removed from V and 5 bases from J, the gap between germline ends came to 13 bases. The CDR3 totals 14 residues. The V gene's germline CDR1 is GTSNPN and CDR2 SVGIG (reference sequence). CDR3 amino acids: CAWSGIAEIDTQYF. CDR3 coding DNA: TGTGCCTGGAGTGGAATAGCGGAAATAGATACGCAGTATTTT.

This clone appeared once. The chain is built from TRBV5-1 and TRBJ1-5; D might be TRBD1 (5 bases). The CDR3 has 15 residues. Trimming removed 4 bases at V and 4 bases at J, with 15 bases between. Germline V gene lookup returns CDR1 SGHRS and CDR2 YFSETQ. CDR3 sequence: CASSLNDRINQPQHF. The DNA of the CDR3 is TGCGCCAGCAGCCTAAATGACAGAATAAATCAGCCCCAGCATTTT.

This sequence joins TRBV5-1 and TRBJ2-1, with 7 bases aligning to TRBD2. Germline lookup yields CDR1 SGHRS and CDR2 YFSETQ. The V and J ends lost 5 bases and 6 bases, in that order; junction bases with no gene match: 14. This CDR3 comprises 16 residues. CDR3 DNA: TGCGCCAGCAGTTCGGGGTCAACGGGAGGTTCCAATGAGCAGTTCTTC. It is translated as CASSSGSTGGSNEQFF.

This clone was found a few times. This chain connects TRBV5-6 to TRBJ1-4, with a possible D match to TRBD1 (6 bases). V lost 2 bases, J lost 8 bases, and 10 bases lay in between. Germline CDR1 reads SGHDT; CDR2 reads YYEEEE. CDR3 size: 13 residues. The CDR3 nucleotides are TGTGCCAGCAGCTTAGGGGGAGAAGAAAAACTGTTTTTT. Translating it yields CASSLGGEEKLFF.

This sequence joins TRBV5-5 and TRBJ2-3; D unresolved. Deletions cut 2 bases from V and 3 bases from J, with 10 bases between. CDR1 is SGHKS and CDR2 is YYEKEE in the germline V gene (reference sequence). This CDR3 is built from 14 residues. This chain's CDR3 is CASSLSTVTDTQYF. The CDR3 DNA sequence: TGTGCCAGCAGCTTAAGTACTGTTACAGATACGCAGTATTTT.

CDR3 residues: CASSDTGVWNSPLHF. The CDR3 DNA reads TGTGCCAGCAGTGACACAGGGGTATGGAATTCACCCCTCCACTTT. The chain has TRBV6-6 and TRBJ1-6; 7 nucleotides agree with TRBD1. Per germline, CDR1 MNHNY and CDR2 SVGAGI (reference sequence). This CDR3 contains 15 residues. V lost 5 bases and J lost 7; bases outside the gene matches: 8.

This clone was detected a few times. The chain employs TRBV5-1 and TRBJ1-1, with D perhaps TRBD1 (6 bases). The germline CDR1 and CDR2 sequences are SGHRS and YFSETQ. Between the trimmed V and J ends, which lost 3 bases and 1 base, there was a span of 7 bases. The CDR3 is 13 residues long. The chain's CDR3 is CASSSRGNTEAFF. For the CDR3, the DNA is TGCGCCAGCAGCTCCAGGGGGAACACTGAAGCTTTCTTT.

V and J are TRBV7-2 and TRBJ2-5; possible D gene TRBD1, 6 bases. Trimming took 4 bases from V and 1 from J, leaving 13 bases between them. The CDR3 runs to 15 residues. The V gene's germline CDR1 is SGHTA and CDR2 FQGNSA. CDR3 loop: CASSSEGHLQETQYF. For the CDR3, the DNA is TGTGCCAGCAGCTCTGAGGGACACCTCCAAGAGACCCAGTACTTC.

The chain carries TRBV5-1 and TRBJ1-4; D is perhaps TRBD1 (5 bases). CDR1 is SGHRS and CDR2 is YFSETQ in the germline V gene. V gave up 4 bases and J gave up 3 bases, with 13 bases separating them. The CDR3 has 15 residues. The CDR3 region is CASSAGRPSNEKLFF. In DNA form, the CDR3 reads TGCGCCAGCAGCGCGGGACGCCCGTCTAATGAAAAACTGTTTTTT.

The genes are TRBV7-3 and TRBJ2-1; 9 nucleotides line up with TRBD2. The germline V gene encodes CDR1 SGHTA and CDR2 FQGTGA. V was clipped by 2 bases and J by 8 bases; unmatched bases: 4. CDR3 size: 14 residues. As DNA, the CDR3 is TGTGCCAGCAGCTTAGGGCTAGCGGGATATGAGCAGTTCTTC. Translated, it gives CASSLGLAGYEQFF.

The genes are TRBV5-1 and TRBJ2-3, with D tentatively TRBD1 (5 bases). Germline assignment: CDR1 SGHRS and CDR2 YFSETQ. There are 15 residues in the CDR3. V was clipped by 4 bases and J by 0 bases, with 12 bases between them. CDR3 nucleotide sequence: TGCGCCAGCAGCCTGACAGTGACTAGCACAGATACGCAGTATTTT. Protein: CASSLTVTSTDTQYF.

The V gene is TRBV7-9, the J gene TRBJ2-7, with 8 bases aligning to TRBD2. Germline lookup yields CDR1 SEHNR and CDR2 FQNEAQ (reference sequence). The V and J ends lost 5 bases and 2 bases, in that order; junction bases with no gene match: 5. The CDR3 extends over 14 amino acids. The CDR3 bases are TGTGCCAGCAGCCCGGGGGGGCCGGCCTACGAGCAGTACTTC. This translates into CASSPGGPAYEQYF.

This clone showed up just a few times. The V gene is TRBV7-9, the J gene TRBJ2-1; TRBD2 aligns across 10 bases. Germline-derived CDR1 and CDR2 are SEHNR and FQNEAQ (reference sequence). Germline trimming cut 4 bases from V and 6 bases from J; bases unmatched to any gene: 6. This CDR3 has 15 amino acids. CDR3 sequence (DNA): TGTGCCAGCAGCTGGAGAGCGGGAGGGGGCAATGAGCAGTTCTTC. Residues: CASSWRAGGGNEQFF.